This T cell receptor beta chain derives from a study of T-cell reconstitution after alpha-beta-depleted transplantation in children. V was trimmed by 6 bases and J by 0 bases, leaving 4 bases between them. This CDR3 comprises 12 residues. As it was prepared, the TCRbeta library received unique molecular identifiers. Via MiXCR, TCRdb re-called the PCR reads, giving one row per CDR3 protein. Here the sample spans almost 500,000 distinct CDR3 sequences, approximately 13% being singletons. At least ten counts were recorded for this clonotype. The chain carries TRBV12-3 or TRBV12-4 and TRBJ2-3; D is unclear. The clonotype originates from a human donor who donated a stem cell graft to a child with combined immunodeficiency. Sample: PBMCs from the stem cell graft donor, taken from the stem cell graft. CDR3 amino acids: CASSLSTDTQYF. The CDR3 bases are TGTGCCAGCAGCCTGAGCACAGATACGCAGTATTTT.